Here is one TCR beta chain with its context. Its antigen remains unknown. These data originate in a study of cytotoxic CD8 clonotypes in ibrutinib-treated CLL. The repertoire was sequenced with immunoSEQ multiplex PCR; TCRdb's copy has only in-frame clones and lacks some. The table has hundreds of thousands of clones, 75% to 85% seen once. Study outcomes and limitations: Samples were collected at differing times from sustained-remission and progressing patients. Clonality went up at the time of ibrutinib response, stayed stable in sustained remission, and later dropped back toward its baseline level at progression. Public clonotypes proved infrequent, and on treatment they shrank or remained steady.

Trimming took 4 bases from V and 4 from J, leaving 17 bases between them. Germline V lookup: CDR1 SGHNT, CDR2 YYREEE (reference sequence). The CDR3 has 15 residues. The sequence was obtained from a human donor with chronic lymphocytic leukemia. V is TRBV5-4 and J is TRBJ1-2; D might be TRBD1 (6 bases). Specimen: PBMCs, collected after 12 months of ibrutinib treatment. The CDR3 protein is CASSHYREWSYGYTF. CDR3 in DNA: TGTGCCAGCAGCCACTACAGGGAATGGAGCTATGGCTACACCTTC. Drawing the rest from reference TRBV5-4 and TRBJ1-2, the complete variable domain is ETGVTQSPTHLIKTRGQQVTLRCSSQSGHNTVSWYQQALGQGPQFIFQYYREEENGRGNFPPRFSGLQFPNYSSELNVNALELDDSALYLCASSHYREWSYGYTFGSGTRLTVV.